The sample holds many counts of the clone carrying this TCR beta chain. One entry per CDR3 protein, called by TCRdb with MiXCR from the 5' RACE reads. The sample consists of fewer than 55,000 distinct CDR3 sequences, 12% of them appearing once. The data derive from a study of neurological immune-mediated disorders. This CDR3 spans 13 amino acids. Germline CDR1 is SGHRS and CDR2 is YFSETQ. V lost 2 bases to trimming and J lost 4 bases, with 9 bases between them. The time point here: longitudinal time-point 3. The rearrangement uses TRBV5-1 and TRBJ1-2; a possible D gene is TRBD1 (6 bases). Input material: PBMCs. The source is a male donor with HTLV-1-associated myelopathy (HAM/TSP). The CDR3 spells CASSLSGAYGYTF. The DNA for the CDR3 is TGCGCCAGCAGCTTATCAGGGGCCTATGGCTACACCTTC. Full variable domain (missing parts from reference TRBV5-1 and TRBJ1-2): KAGVTQTPRYLIKTRGQQVTLSCSPISGHRSVSWYQQTPGQGLQFLFEYFSETQRNKGNFPGRFSGRQFSNSRSEMNVSTLELGDSALYLCASSLSGAYGYTFGSGTRLTVV.